This TCR beta chain is drawn from a study of blood T cell repertoires in COVID-19. Study details: The study drew acute and convalescent COVID-19 samples from the United States, Italy and Spain.

Assay used: immunoSEQ multiplex PCR; TCRdb lists only in-frame clones, some missing. The sample shows 350,000 to 450,000 clones, around 87% of them seen only once. This clone was recorded only once. The V gene end was trimmed by 0 bases and the J gene end by 8 bases; junction bases not matched to a gene: 10. Germline lookup yields CDR1 MNHEY and CDR2 SVGAGI. CDR3 length: 16 residues. The V call is TRBV6-5, the J call TRBJ2-7, with 10 bases matching TRBD2. Sequenced material: peripheral blood. This TCR was sampled from a woman aged 60-75 years with COVID-19, enrolled during active disease. In DNA form, the CDR3 reads TGTGCCAGCAGTTACTCCTCTTGGTCTAGCGGGGGCAAGCAGTACTTC. Translated, it gives CASSYSSWSSGGKQYF.